The 19 T cell receptor beta chains in this list originate from one sample, sequenced in a study of identical twins. TCRdb processed the 5' RACE reads anew with MiXCR; each CDR3 protein has one entry. The data contain fewer than 500,000 distinct CDR3 sequences, 24% of them singletons. The sample also formed part of further work on T cells expressing NK-cell markers.

The sequencing sample was made of CD4+ T cells sorted from blood. Every receptor here comes from a woman younger than 35 in good health.

The V and J genes are TRBV20-1 and TRBJ2-1; D assignment may be TRBD1 or TRBD2 (5 bases each). The CDR3 is made up of 16 amino acids. V gave up 5 bases and J gave up 7 bases, with 24 bases separating them. Germline V gene sequence: CDR1 DFQATT, CDR2 SNEGSKA (reference sequence). Written as DNA, the CDR3 is TGCAGTGCTGGTCCGTTCGGGACGGCTGTCCCTAATGAGCAGTTCTTC. It yields the protein CSAGPFGTAVPNEQFF.

The V call is TRBV6-5, the J call TRBJ1-2, with 10 bases matching TRBD1. The CDR3 is 15 residues long. V dropped 4 bases and J dropped 7; count of bases not matched to a gene: 9. Germline CDR1 reads MNHEY; CDR2 reads SVGAGI. CDR3 in amino acids: CASSSTDRGQVGYTF. Here the CDR3 DNA reads TGTGCCAGCAGTTCTACTGACAGGGGGCAAGTTGGCTACACCTTC.

V is TRBV7-2 and J is TRBJ2-2; D is possibly TRBD1 (5 bases). Germline CDR1 SGHTA, CDR2 FQGNSA. V dropped 2 bases and J dropped 8 bases, with 15 bases sitting between them. The CDR3 totals 15 residues. CDR3 in DNA: TGTGCCAGCAGCTTACGGATGGACATTGCGGGGGAGCTGTTTTTT. It is translated as CASSLRMDIAGELFF.

This clonotype was seen a handful of times. CDR3 bases: TGTGCCAGCAGTACGGGACTAGCCCACGAGCAGTACTTC. Translated: CASSTGLAHEQYF. The rearrangement joins TRBV6-1 to TRBJ2-7, with 9 nucleotides matching TRBD2. Per the germline V gene, CDR1 is MNHNS and CDR2 is SASEGT. The junction had 4 bases not matched to a gene; V was cut back by 5 bases and J by 5 bases. CDR3 length: 13 residues.

The table lists this clonotype with a few counts. The CDR3 region is CASTARPGQNYEQYF. The DNA of the CDR3 is TGTGCCAGCACCGCAAGACCGGGACAGAATTACGAGCAGTACTTC. V usage is TRBV11-3 and J usage is TRBJ2-7; 7 bases are a match to TRBD1. From germline, CDR1 is SGHNT and CDR2 YENEEA. J gave up 4 bases and V 7 bases, and 13 bases lay outside the gene matches. This CDR3 is built from 15 residues.

The V and J genes are TRBV12-3 or TRBV12-4 and TRBJ2-1, with D hard to call. CDR3 size: 12 residues. Trimming took off 7 bases at V and 12 bases at J, with 16 bases between the two ends. CDR3 DNA: TGTGCCAGCAACCAAAAAGCGTCCCGGCAGTTCTTC. Its translation: CASNQKASRQFF.

V and J are TRBV6-5 and TRBJ2-7; D might be TRBD1 or TRBD2, each matching 5 bases. Germline V gene sequence: CDR1 MNHEY, CDR2 SVGAGI. CDR3 size: 16 residues. Trimming stripped 3 bases from V and 3 bases from J, with 18 bases between. This CDR3 reads CASSYVGASGGYEQYF. The CDR3 nucleotides read TGTGCCAGCAGTTATGTTGGGGCTTCAGGAGGCTACGAGCAGTACTTC.

The table lists this clonotype with a few counts. The gene calls are TRBV27 and TRBJ2-3; weak D call: TRBD2 (6 bases). V shed 1 base and J shed 6 bases, with 14 bases lying between them. Germline V lookup: CDR1 MNHEY, CDR2 SMNVEV (reference sequence). The CDR3 is made up of 15 amino acids. The CDR3 DNA reads as TGTGCCAGCAGTTTATATCCCACGCGGGGCGATACGCAGTATTTT. Protein: CASSLYPTRGDTQYF.

The chain is built from TRBV7-9 and TRBJ2-3, with D tentatively TRBD2 (6 bases). The CDR3 covers 15 residues. CDR1 and CDR2 (germline): SEHNR, FQNEAQ (reference sequence). Trimming took 5 bases from V and 2 from J, leaving 14 bases between them. The CDR3 region has the DNA TGTGCCAGCAGCCCAGGAGGGAGACTCACAGATACGCAGTATTTT. It translates to CASSPGGRLTDTQYF.

This clonotype was seen only a few times. This chain uses TRBV6-4 with TRBJ2-1, with 15 bases matching TRBD2. Unmatched junction bases numbered 1, after V lost 3 bases and J lost 7 bases. The CDR3 is 15 residues long. Germline-derived CDR1 and CDR2 are MRHNA and SNTAGT. The CDR3 reads CASSEGTSGGNEQFF. The DNA of the CDR3 is TGTGCCAGCAGTGAAGGGACTAGCGGGGGGAATGAGCAGTTCTTC.

V gene TRBV6-5 combines with J gene TRBJ2-3; 8 bases are shared with TRBD2. The CDR3 runs 12 residues. Per germline, CDR1 MNHEY and CDR2 SVGAGI. Trimming took 6 bases from V and 10 from J; bases not matched to a gene: 6. The CDR3 reads CASSSGLAAQYF. The CDR3 nucleotides are TGTGCCAGCAGCTCCGGACTAGCCGCGCAGTATTTT.

This clonotype was seen a handful of times. The rearrangement links TRBV5-1 to TRBJ1-6; the match to TRBD1 covers 7 bases. Trimming took 3 bases from V and 6 from J; bases not matched to a gene: 3. Germline V gene sequence: CDR1 SGHRS, CDR2 YFSETQ. The CDR3 runs to 14 residues. In DNA form, the CDR3 reads TGCGCCAGCAGCTACGGGACAGTTAATTCACCCCTCCACTTT. Translating gives CASSYGTVNSPLHF. The full variable domain, rest sourced from reference TRBV5-1 and TRBJ1-6, is KAGVTQTPRYLIKTRGQQVTLSCSPISGHRSVSWYQQTPGQGLQFLFEYFSETQRNKGNFPGRFSGRQFSNSRSEMNVSTLELGDSALYLCASSYGTVNSPLHFGNGTRLTVT.

This chain links TRBV5-1 with TRBJ2-3; D is possibly TRBD2 (5 bases). Trimming cost V 6 bases and J 2 bases, with 16 bases left between them. Germline values: CDR1 SGHRS, CDR2 YFSETQ. This CDR3 is built from 15 residues. CDR3 sequence: CASKEIALNTDTQYF. Written as DNA, the CDR3 is TGCGCCAGCAAGGAAATAGCGCTTAACACAGATACGCAGTATTTT.

This chain links TRBV6-1 with TRBJ2-1; possible D gene TRBD2, 6 bases. Germline V gene lookup returns CDR1 MNHNS and CDR2 SASEGT. The CDR3 runs to 15 residues. V was shortened by 7 bases and J by 4 bases, with 17 bases between the two germline ends. Written as DNA, the CDR3 is TGTGCCAGCACCCCAGGGAGGAGGGATTACAATGAGCAGTTCTTC. Residues: CASTPGRRDYNEQFF.

This clonotype appeared a few times. This chain uses TRBV12-5 with TRBJ1-4; D remains unclear. The germline CDR1 and CDR2 sequences are LGHNT and FRNRAP. The germline V and J ends were trimmed by 1 base and 8 bases, with 11 bases remaining between them. The CDR3 spans 14 residues. The CDR3 bases are TGTGCTAGTGGTTTGGAATTCGGCATCGAAAAACTGTTTTTT. Translating gives CASGLEFGIEKLFF. The entire variable domain, with the rest obtained from reference TRBV12-5 and TRBJ1-4, is as follows: DARVTQTPRHKVTEMGQEVTMRCQPILGHNTVFWYRQTMMQGLELLAYFRNRAPLDDSGMPKDRFSAEMPDATLATLKIQPSEPRDSAVYFCASGLEFGIEKLFFGSGTQLSVL.

This rearrangement joins TRBV7-9 to TRBJ1-1, with a weak D call TRBD1 (6 bases). Germline assignment: CDR1 SEHNR and CDR2 FQNEAQ (reference sequence). V lost 3 bases and J 3 bases, leaving 11 bases between the germline ends. There are 14 residues in the CDR3. The DNA for the CDR3 is TGTGCCAGCAGCTTGCAGGGGTGGGACACTGAAGCTTTCTTT. Amino acids: CASSLQGWDTEAFF.

This clonotype has only a few counts. This chain links TRBV5-1 with TRBJ1-5; the D gene is possibly TRBD1 (6 bases). Between the trimmed V and J ends, which lost 4 bases and 4 bases, there was a span of 21 bases. Germline lookup yields CDR1 SGHRS and CDR2 YFSETQ. The CDR3 is made up of 17 amino acids. CDR3 in amino acids: CASSPTYSQGTNQPQHF. In DNA form, the CDR3 reads TGCGCCAGCAGCCCTACCTACTCCCAGGGGACTAATCAGCCCCAGCATTTT.

This clonotype has a handful of counts. This chain uses TRBV4-3 with TRBJ2-1; TRBD1 matches 9 bases. Germline CDR1 and CDR2: LGHNA and YSLEER. After removal of 10 bases from V and 5 bases from J, the junction contained 15 bases not matched to a gene. This CDR3 has 16 residues. CDR3 protein: CANESSGTGPHNEQFF. The CDR3, as DNA: TGCGCCAACGAGTCGTCCGGGACAGGGCCCCACAATGAGCAGTTCTTC.

This clonotype came up a few times. This chain links TRBV7-9 with TRBJ1-1; the D is unclear. V lost 3 bases and J lost 6, with 11 bases in between. From germline, CDR1 is SEHNR and CDR2 FQNEAQ (reference sequence). This CDR3 comprises 13 residues. In DNA form, the CDR3 reads TGTGCCAGCAGCTTCGGCAGGAGACCTGAAGCTTTCTTT. Translating it yields CASSFGRRPEAFF.